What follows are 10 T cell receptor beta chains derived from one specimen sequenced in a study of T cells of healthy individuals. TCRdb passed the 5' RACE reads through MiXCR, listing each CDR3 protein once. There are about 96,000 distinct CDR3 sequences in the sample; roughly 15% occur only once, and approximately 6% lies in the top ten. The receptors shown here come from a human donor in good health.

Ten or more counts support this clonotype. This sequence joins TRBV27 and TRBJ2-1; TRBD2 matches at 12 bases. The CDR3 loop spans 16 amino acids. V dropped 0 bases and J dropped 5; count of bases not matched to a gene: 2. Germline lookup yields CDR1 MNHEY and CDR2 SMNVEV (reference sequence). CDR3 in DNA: TGTGCCAGCAGTTTATCACCTAGCGGGGGGGACAATGAGCAGTTCTTC. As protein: CASSLSPSGGDNEQFF.

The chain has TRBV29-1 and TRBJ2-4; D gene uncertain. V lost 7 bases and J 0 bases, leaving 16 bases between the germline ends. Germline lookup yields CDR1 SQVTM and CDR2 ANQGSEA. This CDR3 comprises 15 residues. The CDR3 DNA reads TGCAGCGGGGATGGTTTCCTTTTAGCCAAAAACATTCAGTACTTC. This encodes CSGDGFLLAKNIQYF.

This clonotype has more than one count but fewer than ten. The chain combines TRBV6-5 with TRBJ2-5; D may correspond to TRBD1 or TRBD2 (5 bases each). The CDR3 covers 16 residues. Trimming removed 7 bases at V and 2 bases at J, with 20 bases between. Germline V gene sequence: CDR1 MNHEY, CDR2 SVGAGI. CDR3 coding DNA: TGTGCCAGCACCCCGGGGATAGCATGGGGGCAAGAGACCCAGTACTTC. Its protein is CASTPGIAWGQETQYF.

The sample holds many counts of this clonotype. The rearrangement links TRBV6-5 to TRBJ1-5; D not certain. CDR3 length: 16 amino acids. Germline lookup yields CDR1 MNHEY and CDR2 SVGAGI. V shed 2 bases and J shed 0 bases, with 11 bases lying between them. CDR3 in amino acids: CASSYRRVDSNQPQHF. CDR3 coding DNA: TGTGCCAGCAGTTACCGGAGGGTCGATAGCAATCAGCCCCAGCATTTT.

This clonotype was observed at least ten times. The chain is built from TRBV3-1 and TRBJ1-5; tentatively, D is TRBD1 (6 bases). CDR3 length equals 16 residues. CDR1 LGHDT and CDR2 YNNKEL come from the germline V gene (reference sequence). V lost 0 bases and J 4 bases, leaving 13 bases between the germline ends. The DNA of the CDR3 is TGTGCCAGCAGCCAAGATTACAGGGTCGGAAATCAGCCCCAGCATTTT. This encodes CASSQDYRVGNQPQHF.

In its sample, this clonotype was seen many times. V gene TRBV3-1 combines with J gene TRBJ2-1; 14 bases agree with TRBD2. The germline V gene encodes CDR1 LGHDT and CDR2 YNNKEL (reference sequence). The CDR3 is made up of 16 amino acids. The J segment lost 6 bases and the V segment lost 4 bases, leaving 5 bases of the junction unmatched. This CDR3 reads CASSPWGTSGGNEQFF. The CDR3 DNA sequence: TGTGCCAGCAGCCCGTGGGGGACTAGCGGGGGCAATGAGCAGTTCTTC.

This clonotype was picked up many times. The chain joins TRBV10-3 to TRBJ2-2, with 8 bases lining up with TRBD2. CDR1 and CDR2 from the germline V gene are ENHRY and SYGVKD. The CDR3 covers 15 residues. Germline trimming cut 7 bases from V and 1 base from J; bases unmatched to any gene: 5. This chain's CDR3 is CAIKGSGVNTGELFF. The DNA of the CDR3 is TGTGCCATCAAAGGTAGCGGGGTGAACACCGGGGAGCTGTTTTTT.

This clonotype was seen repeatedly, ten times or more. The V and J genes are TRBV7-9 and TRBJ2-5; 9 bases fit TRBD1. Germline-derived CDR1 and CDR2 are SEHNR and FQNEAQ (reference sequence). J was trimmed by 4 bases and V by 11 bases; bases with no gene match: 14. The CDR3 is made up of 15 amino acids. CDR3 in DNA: TGTGCCGTTCCCCTTCTAGGACAGGGGCCAGAGACCCAGTACTTC. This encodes CAVPLLGQGPETQYF. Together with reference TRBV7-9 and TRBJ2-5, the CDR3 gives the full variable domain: DTGVSQNPRHKITKRGQNVTFRCDPISEHNRLYWYRQTLGQGPEFLTYFQNEAQLEKSRLLSDRFSAERPKGSFSTLEIQRTEQGDSAMYLCAVPLLGQGPETQYFGPGTRLLVL.

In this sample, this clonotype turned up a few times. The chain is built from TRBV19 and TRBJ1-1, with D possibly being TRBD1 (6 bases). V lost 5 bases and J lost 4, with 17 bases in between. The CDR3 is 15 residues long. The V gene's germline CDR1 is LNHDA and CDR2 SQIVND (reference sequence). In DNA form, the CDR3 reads TGTGCCAGTAGTGCCCGCGACAGGAGATTCACTGAAGCTTTCTTT. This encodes CASSARDRRFTEAFF.

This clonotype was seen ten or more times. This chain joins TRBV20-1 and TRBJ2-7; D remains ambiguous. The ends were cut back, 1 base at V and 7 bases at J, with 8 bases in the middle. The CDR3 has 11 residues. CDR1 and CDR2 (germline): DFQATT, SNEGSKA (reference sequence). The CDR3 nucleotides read TGCAGTGCTAGAGGGCAGGTTGAGCAGTACTTC. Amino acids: CSARGQVEQYF.